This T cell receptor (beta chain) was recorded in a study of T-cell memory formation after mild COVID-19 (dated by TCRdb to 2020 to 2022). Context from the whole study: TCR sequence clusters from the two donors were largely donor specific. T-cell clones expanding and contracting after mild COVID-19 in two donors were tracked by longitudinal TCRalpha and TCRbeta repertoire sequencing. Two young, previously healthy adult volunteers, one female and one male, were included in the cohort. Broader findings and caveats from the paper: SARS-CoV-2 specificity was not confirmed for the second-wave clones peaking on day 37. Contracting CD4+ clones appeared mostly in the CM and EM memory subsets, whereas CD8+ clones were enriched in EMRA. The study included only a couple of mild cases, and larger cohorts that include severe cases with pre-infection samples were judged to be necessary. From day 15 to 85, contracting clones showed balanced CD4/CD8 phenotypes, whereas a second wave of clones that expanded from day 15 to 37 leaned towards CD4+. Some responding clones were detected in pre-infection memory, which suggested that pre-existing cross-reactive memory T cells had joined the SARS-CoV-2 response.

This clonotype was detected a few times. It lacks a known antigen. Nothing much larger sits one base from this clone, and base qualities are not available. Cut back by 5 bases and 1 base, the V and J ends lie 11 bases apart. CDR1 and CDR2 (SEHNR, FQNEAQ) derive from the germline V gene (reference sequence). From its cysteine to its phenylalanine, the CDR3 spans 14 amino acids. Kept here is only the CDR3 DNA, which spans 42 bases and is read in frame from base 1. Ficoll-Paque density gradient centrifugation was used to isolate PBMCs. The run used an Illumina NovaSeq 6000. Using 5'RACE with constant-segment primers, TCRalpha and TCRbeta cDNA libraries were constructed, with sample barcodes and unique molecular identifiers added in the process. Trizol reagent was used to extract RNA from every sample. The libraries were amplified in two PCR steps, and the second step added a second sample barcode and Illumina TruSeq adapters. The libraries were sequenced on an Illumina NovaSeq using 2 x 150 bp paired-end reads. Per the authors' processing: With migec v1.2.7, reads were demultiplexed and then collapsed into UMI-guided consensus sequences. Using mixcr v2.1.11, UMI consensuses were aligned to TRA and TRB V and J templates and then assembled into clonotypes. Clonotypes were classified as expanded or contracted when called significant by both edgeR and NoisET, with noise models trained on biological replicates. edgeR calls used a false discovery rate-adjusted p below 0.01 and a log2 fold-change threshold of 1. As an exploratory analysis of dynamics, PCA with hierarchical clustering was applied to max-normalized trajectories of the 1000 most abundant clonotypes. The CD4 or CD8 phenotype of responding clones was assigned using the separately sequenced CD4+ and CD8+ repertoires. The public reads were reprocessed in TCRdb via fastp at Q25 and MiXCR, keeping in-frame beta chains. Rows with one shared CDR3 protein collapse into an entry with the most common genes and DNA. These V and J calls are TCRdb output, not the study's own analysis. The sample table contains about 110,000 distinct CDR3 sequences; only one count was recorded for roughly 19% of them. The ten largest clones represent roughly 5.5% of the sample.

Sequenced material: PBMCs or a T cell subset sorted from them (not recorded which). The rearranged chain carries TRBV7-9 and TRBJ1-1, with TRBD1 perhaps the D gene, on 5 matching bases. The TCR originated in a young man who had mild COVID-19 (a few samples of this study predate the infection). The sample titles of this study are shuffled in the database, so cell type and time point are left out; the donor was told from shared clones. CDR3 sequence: CASSEIGGNTEAFF. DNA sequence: TGTGCCAGCAGCGAGATCGGGGGGAACACTGAAGCTTTCTTT.